The following is a T cell receptor (beta chain) sequence with its context. Its antigen specificity is not known. Base-call qualities are not available, and no considerably larger clone is one nucleotide away. These reads were obtained on an Illumina HiSeq 2500. TCR beta libraries were prepared by quantitative 5'-RACE with molecular barcodes. As for how the authors treated the data: Disease-linked TCR variants were identified with a new computational method built on a probabilistic model of VDJ rearrangement. The public sequencing data were trimmed at Q25 with fastp and processed into clonotypes with MiXCR by TCRdb, which kept only in-frame beta chains. Every CDR3 protein is listed once, alongside the most common genes and DNA of its rows. TCRdb assigned the V and J calls; the authors' analysis was not used. For this sample there are hundreds of thousands of distinct CDR3 sequences; around 26% appear just once. The ten largest make up roughly 0.9% of the sample.

From the cysteine through the phenylalanine, the CDR3 covers 16 amino acids. CDR3 DNA is the only sequence kept; it has 48 bases, read in frame from the first base. V has 4 bases trimmed and J has 8 bases trimmed; junction bases matching no gene number 11. The germline V gene provides CDR1 MGHRA and CDR2 YSYEKL. The sample is drawn from a study of CD8 T cells in ankylosing spondylitis (dated by TCRdb to 2017 to 2019). For the study in its entirety: The study set out to find disease-linked TCR variants by profiling T cell receptor beta repertoires in ankylosing spondylitis patients and healthy donors. In total, the full study cohort was made up of roughly 110 healthy donors and 25 to 30 ankylosing spondylitis patients. Peripheral blood was sampled, and synovial fluid was additionally collected from ankylosing spondylitis patients.

Overall study outcomes, separate from this receptor: The disease-linked clones showed a CD8+ phenotype and occurred at relatively low frequencies in peripheral blood. Significant enrichment of the disease-linked clones was reported in matched synovial fluid samples from ankylosing spondylitis patients. A TCR beta motif made up of fewer than 10 highly homologous amino acid variants appeared to be characteristic of blood from ankylosing spondylitis patients. Some motif variants were previously reported in synovial fluid and blood of reactive arthritis patients, suggesting common disease-initiation mechanisms.

The sample comprised blood, either unsorted or a sorted T cell fraction (not recorded which). The sequence is built from TRBV4-1 and TRBJ1-4, with 9 junctional bases fitting TRBD1. The origin of this receptor is a male donor with ankylosing spondylitis. Here the CDR3 is given as CASSLNSGTGLEKLFF. The DNA is as follows: TGCGCCAGCAGCCTCAACTCAGGGACAGGGTTAGAAAAACTGTTTTTT.